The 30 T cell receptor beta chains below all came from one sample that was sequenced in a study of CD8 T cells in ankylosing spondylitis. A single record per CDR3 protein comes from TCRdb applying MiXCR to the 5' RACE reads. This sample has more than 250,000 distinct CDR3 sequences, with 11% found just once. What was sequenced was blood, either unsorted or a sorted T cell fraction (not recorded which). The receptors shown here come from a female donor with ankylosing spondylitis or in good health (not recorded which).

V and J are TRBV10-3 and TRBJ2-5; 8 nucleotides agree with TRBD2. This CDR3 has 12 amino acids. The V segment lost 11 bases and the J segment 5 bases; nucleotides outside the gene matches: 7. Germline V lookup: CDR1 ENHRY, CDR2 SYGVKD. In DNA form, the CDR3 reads TGTGCCGTACGGGGGGGCCGGGAGACCCAGTACTTC. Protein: CAVRGGRETQYF.

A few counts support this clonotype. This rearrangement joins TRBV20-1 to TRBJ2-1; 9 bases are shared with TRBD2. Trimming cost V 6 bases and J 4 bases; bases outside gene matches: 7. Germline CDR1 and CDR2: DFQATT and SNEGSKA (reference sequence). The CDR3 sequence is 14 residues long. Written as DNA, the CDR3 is TGCAGTGCAGAGACTAGCGGCGGGTACAATGAGCAGTTCTTC. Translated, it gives CSAETSGGYNEQFF.

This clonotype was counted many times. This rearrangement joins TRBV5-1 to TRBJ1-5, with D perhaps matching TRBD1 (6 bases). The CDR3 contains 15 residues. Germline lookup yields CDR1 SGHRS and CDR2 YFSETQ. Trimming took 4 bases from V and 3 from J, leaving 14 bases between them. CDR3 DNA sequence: TGCGCCAGCAGCCGGGGGGGGGCTGACAATCAGCCCCAGCATTTT. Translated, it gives CASSRGGADNQPQHF.

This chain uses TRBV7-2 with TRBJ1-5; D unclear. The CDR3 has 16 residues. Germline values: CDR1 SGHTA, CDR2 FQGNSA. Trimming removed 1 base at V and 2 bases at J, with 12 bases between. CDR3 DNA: TGTGCCAGCAGCTTAGAGATCGGGAGGGGCAATCAGCCCCAGCATTTT. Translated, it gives CASSLEIGRGNQPQHF.

CDR3 sequence (DNA): TGCGCCACTCGGGACAGGGCAACTACTTTAGGAGAGCAGTACTTC. Its protein product is CATRDRATTLGEQYF. The chain uses TRBV10-2 and TRBJ2-7; 9 bases line up with TRBD1. The CDR3 runs to 15 residues. Germline lookup yields CDR1 WSHSY and CDR2 SAAADI. After removal of 10 bases from V and 7 bases from J, the junction contained 17 bases not matched to a gene.

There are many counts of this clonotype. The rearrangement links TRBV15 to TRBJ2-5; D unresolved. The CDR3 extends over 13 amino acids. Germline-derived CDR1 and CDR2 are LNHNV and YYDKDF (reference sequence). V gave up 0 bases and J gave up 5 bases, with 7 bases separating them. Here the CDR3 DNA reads TGTGCCACCAGCAGAGATCCGTTGGAGACCCAGTACTTC. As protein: CATSRDPLETQYF.

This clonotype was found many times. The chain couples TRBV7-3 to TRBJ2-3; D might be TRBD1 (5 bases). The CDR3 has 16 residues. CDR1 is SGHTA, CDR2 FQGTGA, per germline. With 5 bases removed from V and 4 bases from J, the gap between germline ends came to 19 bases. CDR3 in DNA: TGTGCCAGCAGCCTTAAGGGTTCAGGGTCTTCAGATACGCAGTATTTT. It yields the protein CASSLKGSGSSDTQYF.

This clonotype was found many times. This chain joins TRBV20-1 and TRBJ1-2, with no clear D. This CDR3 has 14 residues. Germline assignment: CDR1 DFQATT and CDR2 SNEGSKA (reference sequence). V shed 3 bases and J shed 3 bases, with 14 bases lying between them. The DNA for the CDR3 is TGCAGTGCTAGTGGGTTCAGTGGTGACTATGGCTACACCTTC. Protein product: CSASGFSGDYGYTF.

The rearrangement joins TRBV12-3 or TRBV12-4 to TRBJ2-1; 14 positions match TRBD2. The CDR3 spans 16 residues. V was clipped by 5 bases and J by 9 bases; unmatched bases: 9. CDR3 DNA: TGTGCCAGCAGTCCGCCGGGACTAGCGGGAGCCAGTGAGCAGTTCTTC. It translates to CASSPPGLAGASEQFF.

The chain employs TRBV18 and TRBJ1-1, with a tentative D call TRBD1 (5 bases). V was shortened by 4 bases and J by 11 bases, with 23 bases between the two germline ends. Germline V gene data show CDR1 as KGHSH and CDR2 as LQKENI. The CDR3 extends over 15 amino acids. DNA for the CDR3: TGTGCCAGCTCACTCGGCCAAAACGAGAGGGGTAAGGCTTTCTTT. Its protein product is CASSLGQNERGKAFF. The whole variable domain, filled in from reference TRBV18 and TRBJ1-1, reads NAGVMQNPRHLVRRRGQEARLRCSPMKGHSHVYWYRQLPEEGLKFMVYLQKENIIDESGMPKERFSAEFPKEGPSILRIQQVVRGDSAAYFCASSLGQNERGKAFFGQGTRLTVV.

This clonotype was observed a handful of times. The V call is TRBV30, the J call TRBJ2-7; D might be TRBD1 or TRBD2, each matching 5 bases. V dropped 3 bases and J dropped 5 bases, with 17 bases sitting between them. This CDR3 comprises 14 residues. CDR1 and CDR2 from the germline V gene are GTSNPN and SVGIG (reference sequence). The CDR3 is CAWSGDGGVNEQYF. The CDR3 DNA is TGTGCCTGGAGCGGGGACGGTGGTGTCAACGAGCAGTACTTC.

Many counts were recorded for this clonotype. The CDR3 here is CASSLVPVGNEQFF. In DNA form, the CDR3 reads TGCGCCAGCAGCTTGGTTCCAGTTGGCAATGAGCAGTTCTTC. The gene calls are TRBV5-1 and TRBJ2-1; unclear D gene. This CDR3 is 14 amino acids long. Looked up from germline, CDR1 is SGHRS and CDR2 is YFSETQ. The V gene lost 0 bases and the J gene lost 6 bases, with 10 bases spanning the gap.

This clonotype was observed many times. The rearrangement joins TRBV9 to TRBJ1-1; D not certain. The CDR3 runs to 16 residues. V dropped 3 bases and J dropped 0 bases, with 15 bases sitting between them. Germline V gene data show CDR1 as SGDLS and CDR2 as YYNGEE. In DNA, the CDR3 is TGTGCCAGCAGCGCAGACCCCGCACGCCTGAACACTGAAGCTTTCTTT. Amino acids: CASSADPARLNTEAFF. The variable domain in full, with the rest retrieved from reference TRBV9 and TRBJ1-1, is DSGVTQTPKHLITATGQRVTLRCSPRSGDLSVYWYQQSLDQGLQFLIQYYNGEERAKGNILERFSAQQFPDLHSELNLSSLELGDSALYFCASSADPARLNTEAFFGQGTRLTVV.

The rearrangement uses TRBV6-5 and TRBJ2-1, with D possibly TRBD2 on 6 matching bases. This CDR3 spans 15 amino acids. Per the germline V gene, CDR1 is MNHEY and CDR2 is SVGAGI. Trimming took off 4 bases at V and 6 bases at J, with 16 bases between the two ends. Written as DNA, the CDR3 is TGTGCCAGCAGTTTATTGGGGGGTCAGGGCAATGAGCAGTTCTTC. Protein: CASSLLGGQGNEQFF.

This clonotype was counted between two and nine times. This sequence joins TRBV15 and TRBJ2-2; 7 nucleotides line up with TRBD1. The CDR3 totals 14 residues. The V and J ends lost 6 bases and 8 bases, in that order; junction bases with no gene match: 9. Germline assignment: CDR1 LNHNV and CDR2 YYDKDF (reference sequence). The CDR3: CATSRQGSRGELFF. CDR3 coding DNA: TGTGCCACCAGTAGACAGGGTTCCCGGGGGGAGCTGTTTTTT.

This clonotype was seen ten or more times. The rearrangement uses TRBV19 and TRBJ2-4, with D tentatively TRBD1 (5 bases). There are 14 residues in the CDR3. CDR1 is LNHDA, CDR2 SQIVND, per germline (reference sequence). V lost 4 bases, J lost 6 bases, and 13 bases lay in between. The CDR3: CASSRALRGNIQYF. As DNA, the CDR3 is TGTGCCAGTAGTAGGGCTCTTAGGGGAAACATTCAGTACTTC.

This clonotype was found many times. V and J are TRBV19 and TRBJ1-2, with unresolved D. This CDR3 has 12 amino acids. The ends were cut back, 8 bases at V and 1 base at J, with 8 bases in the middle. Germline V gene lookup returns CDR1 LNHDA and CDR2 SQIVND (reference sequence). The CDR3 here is CASPRVNYGYTF. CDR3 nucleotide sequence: TGTGCCAGTCCACGGGTTAACTATGGCTACACCTTC.

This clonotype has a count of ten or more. The CDR3 loop is CASSVEAGDYNEQFF. CDR3 DNA sequence: TGTGCCAGCAGCGTAGAAGCGGGGGACTACAATGAGCAGTTCTTC. The chain joins TRBV9 to TRBJ2-1; 8 bases are shared with TRBD2. Germline V gives CDR1 SGDLS, CDR2 YYNGEE. After removal of 0 bases from V and 3 bases from J, the junction contained 2 bases not matched to a gene. CDR3 length equals 15 residues.

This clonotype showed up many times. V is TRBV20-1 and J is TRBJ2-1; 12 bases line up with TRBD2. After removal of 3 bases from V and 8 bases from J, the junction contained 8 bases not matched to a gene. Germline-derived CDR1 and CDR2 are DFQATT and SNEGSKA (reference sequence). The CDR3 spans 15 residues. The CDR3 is CSASGLAGKRDEQFF. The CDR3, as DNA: TGCAGTGCTAGTGGACTAGCGGGGAAAAGAGATGAGCAGTTCTTC.

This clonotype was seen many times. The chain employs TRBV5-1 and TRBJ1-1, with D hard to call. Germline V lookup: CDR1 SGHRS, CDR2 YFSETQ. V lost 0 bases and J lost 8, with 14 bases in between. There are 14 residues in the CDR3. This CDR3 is CASSLDSLEREAFF. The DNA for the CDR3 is TGCGCCAGCAGCTTGGACTCCCTAGAGAGAGAAGCTTTCTTT.

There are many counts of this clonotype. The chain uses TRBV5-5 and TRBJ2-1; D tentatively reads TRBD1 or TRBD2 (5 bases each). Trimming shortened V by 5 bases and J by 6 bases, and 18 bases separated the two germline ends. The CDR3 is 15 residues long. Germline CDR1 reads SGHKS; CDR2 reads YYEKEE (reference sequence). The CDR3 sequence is CASRGRDDNTNEQFF. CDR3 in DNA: TGTGCCAGCAGGGGCCGGGACGACAACACCAATGAGCAGTTCTTC.

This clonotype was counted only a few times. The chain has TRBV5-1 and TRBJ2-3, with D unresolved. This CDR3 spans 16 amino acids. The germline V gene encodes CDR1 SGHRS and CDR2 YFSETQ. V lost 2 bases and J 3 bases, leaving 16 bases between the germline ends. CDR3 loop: CASSFRLVLGTDTQYF. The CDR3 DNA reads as TGCGCCAGCAGCTTCCGATTGGTCTTGGGGACAGATACGCAGTATTTT.

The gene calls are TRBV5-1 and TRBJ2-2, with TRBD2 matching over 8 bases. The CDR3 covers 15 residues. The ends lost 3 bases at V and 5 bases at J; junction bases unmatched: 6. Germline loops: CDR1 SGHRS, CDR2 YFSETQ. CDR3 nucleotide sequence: TGCGCCAGCAGCTCACGGGGGGGATGGACCGGGGAGCTGTTTTTT. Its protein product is CASSSRGGWTGELFF.

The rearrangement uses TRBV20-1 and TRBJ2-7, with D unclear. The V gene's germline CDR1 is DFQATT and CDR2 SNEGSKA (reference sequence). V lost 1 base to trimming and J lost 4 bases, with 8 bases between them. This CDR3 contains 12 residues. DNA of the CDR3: TGCAGTGCTAGAGTTCCCGGGTACGAGCAGTACTTC. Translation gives CSARVPGYEQYF.

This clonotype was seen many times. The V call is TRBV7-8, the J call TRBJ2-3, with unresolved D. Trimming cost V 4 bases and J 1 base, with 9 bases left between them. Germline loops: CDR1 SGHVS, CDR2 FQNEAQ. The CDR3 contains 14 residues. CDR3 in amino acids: CASSSKKGTDTQYF. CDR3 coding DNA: TGTGCCAGCAGCTCAAAAAAGGGCACAGATACGCAGTATTTT.

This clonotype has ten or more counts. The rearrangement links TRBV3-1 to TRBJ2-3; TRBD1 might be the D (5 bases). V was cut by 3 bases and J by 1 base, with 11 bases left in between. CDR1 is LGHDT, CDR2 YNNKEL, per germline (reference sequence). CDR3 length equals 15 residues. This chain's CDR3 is CASSQSGQRTDTQYF. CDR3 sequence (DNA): TGTGCCAGCAGCCAGTCAGGGCAACGCACAGATACGCAGTATTTT.

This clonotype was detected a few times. The chain's CDR3 is CSARGDLYGYTF. DNA of the CDR3: TGCAGTGCTAGGGGTGATCTCTATGGCTACACCTTC. The chain links TRBV20-1 to TRBJ1-2, with unresolved D. V dropped 3 bases and J dropped 4 bases, with 9 bases sitting between them. Germline V lookup: CDR1 DFQATT, CDR2 SNEGSKA (reference sequence). The CDR3 is 12 amino acids.

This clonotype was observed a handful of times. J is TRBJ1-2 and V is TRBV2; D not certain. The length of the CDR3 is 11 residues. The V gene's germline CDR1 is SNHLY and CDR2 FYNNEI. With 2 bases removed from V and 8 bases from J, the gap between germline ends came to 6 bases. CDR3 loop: CASSEQGGYTF. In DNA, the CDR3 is TGTGCCAGCAGTGAACAAGGCGGCTACACCTTC.

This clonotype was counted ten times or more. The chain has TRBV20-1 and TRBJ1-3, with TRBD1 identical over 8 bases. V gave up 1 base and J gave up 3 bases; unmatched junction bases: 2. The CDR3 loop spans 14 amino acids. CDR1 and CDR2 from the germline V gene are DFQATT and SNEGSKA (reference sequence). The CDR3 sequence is CSARAGGGGNTIYF. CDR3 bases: TGCAGTGCTAGAGCAGGGGGCGGTGGAAACACCATATATTTT.

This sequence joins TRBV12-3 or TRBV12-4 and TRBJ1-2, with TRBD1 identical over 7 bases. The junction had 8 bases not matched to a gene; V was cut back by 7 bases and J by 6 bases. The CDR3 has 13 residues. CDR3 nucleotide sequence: TGTGCCAGCACCATTCAGGGGGTCCATGGCTACACCTTC. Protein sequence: CASTIQGVHGYTF.